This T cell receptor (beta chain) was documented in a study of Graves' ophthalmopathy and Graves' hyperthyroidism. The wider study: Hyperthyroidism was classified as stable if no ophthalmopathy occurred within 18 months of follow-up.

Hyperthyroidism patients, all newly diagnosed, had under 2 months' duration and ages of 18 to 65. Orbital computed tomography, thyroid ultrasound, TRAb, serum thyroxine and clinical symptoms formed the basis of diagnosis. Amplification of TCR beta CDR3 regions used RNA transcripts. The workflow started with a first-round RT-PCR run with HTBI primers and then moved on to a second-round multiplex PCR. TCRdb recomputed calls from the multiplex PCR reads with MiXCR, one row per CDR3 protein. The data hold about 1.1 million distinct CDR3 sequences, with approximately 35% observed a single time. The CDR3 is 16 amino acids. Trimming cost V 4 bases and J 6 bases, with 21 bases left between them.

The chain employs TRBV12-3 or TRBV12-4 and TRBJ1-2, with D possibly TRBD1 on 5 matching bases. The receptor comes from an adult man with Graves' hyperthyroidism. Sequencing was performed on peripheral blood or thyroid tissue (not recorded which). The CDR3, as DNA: TGTGCCAGCAGTTCGACAAGGGGCCTCGGGGGTAATGGCTACACCTTC. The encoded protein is CASSSTRGLGGNGYTF.